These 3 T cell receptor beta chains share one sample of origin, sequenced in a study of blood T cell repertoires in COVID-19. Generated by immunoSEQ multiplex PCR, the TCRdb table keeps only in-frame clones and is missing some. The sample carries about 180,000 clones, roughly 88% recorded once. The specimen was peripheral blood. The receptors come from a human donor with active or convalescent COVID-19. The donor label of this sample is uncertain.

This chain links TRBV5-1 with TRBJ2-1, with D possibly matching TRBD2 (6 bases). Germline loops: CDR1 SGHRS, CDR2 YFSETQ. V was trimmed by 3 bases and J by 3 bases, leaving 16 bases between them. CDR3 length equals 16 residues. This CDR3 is CASSSLRGRLYNEQFF. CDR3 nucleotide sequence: TGCGCCAGCAGCTCCCTAAGAGGGAGGCTCTACAATGAGCAGTTCTTC.

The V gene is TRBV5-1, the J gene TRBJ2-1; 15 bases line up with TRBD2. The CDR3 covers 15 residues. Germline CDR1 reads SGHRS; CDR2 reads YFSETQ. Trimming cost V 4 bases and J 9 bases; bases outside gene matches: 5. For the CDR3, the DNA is TGCGCCAGCAGCCCCGGACTAGCGGGAGGGGGTGAGCAGTTCTTC. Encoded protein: CASSPGLAGGGEQFF.

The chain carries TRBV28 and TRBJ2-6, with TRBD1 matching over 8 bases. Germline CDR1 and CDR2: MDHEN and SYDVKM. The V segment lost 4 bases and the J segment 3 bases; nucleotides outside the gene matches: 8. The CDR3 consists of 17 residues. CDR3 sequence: CASSSPTGAVGANVLTF. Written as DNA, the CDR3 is TGTGCCAGCAGTTCCCCGACAGGGGCTGTTGGGGCCAACGTCCTGACTTTC.